The entry below describes one T cell receptor beta chain. This sample was included in a study of blood T cell repertoires in COVID-19. The CDR3 extends over 14 amino acids. Profiled with immunoSEQ multiplex PCR; TCRdb holds only in-frame clones, not every one. The table lists about 170,000 clones, 80% to 95% of them singletons, with 4.8% in the top ten. Sequencing input: peripheral blood. The sequence came from a man under 40 with COVID-19, enrolled during active disease. The rearrangement links TRBV7-5 to TRBJ2-1; TRBD2 was called by the table and not checked on the DNA. TRBV7-5 is a pseudogene. CDR3 nucleotides: TGTGCCAGAAGTGGGATCGGGAGAAACAATGAGCAGTTCTTC. Translation: CARSGIGRNNEQFF.